This T cell receptor beta chain was sequenced in a study of T cells in localized non-small cell lung cancer. Broader study findings: The study linked higher blood T cell density to longer overall survival.

Produced via immunoSEQ multiplex PCR; TCRdb's table is partial and in-frame only. The table lists about 26,000 clones, around 85% of them singletons, with approximately 9.6% in the top ten. Trimming stripped 6 bases from V and 6 bases from J, with 12 bases between. CDR1 is MNHEY and CDR2 is SMNVEV in the germline V gene (reference sequence). This CDR3 comprises 13 residues. For this clone: Its antigen is unidentified.

The sequence derives from a man aged 35 to 69 with stage III squamous cell lung carcinoma. V gene TRBV27 combines with J gene TRBJ1-5; no clear D gene. Sequences were derived from peripheral blood, sampled before any cancer treatment. The CDR3, as DNA: TGTGCCAGCAGCCTTCGTGGGTTTCAGCCCCAGCATTTT. Translation gives CASSLRGFQPQHF.